This T cell receptor beta chain was identified in a study of CD8+ T cells in alopecia areata listed by TCRdb under 2018. Broadly, across the study: The treated patients took part in an open-label pilot trial in which moderate-to-severe alopecia areata was treated with oral tofacitinib at 5 to 10 mg twice daily. Scalp clonality was compared across normal scalp (n=4), patchy alopecia areata scalp (n=8), and alopecia totalis/universalis scalp (n=8). Disease severity in treated patients was measured with the SALT score, which quantifies the percentage of affected scalp surface area. High-throughput TCRbeta sequencing was used to examine T cell clonal expansion in alopecia areata in both the C3H/HeJ mouse model and human patients. TCRbeta CDR3 regions were amplified by immunoSEQ multiplex PCR using 35 Vbeta forward and 13 Jbeta reverse primers. Tofacitinib-treated patients had biopsies at baseline and at 4 and 24 weeks of treatment, with a later scalp biopsy in several patients. Patients stayed on tofacitinib for 6 to 18 months and then had 6 months of follow-up off drug so that delayed response and recurrence could be assessed. RNA was extracted with the PAXgene miRNA kit for fixed scalp, the miRNeasy kit for PBMCs, and the RNeasy kit for mouse skin. Scalp tissue and sorted CD4+ and CD8+ peripheral blood T cells from patchy and totalis/universalis alopecia areata patients and from healthy controls were covered by human TCRbeta sequencing. General conclusions and limits of the study: Compared with normal scalp, lesional scalp had higher clonality and more expanded CD8+ clones, particularly in alopecia totalis/universalis, a pattern that suggests antigenic drive. TCR sequences shared between patients were less clear than in mice, possibly partly because of HLA diversity in the patient population. Because the treated cohort was small and included a single nonresponder, larger studies are needed to assess links between baseline CD8+ expansion and response. Unlike mouse skin, where gammadelta T cells dominate, normal human skin contains resident alphabeta T cells that get sequenced too, which complicates analysis of the scalp TCR repertoire. Tofacitinib significantly lowered scalp clonality and the number of expanded CD8+ clones among the top 100 scalp clones. During tofacitinib treatment, many expanded lesional clones stuck around in both scalp and blood, and this persistence may partly explain why relapse happens after treatment is stopped.

Receptor amplification or capture employed the immunoSEQ multiplex PCR assay. RNA was extracted from all samples and reverse transcribed into cDNA, which served as template for TCR sequencing. First-strand cDNA was synthesized using SuperScript III with a 2:1 mix of oligo-dT and random hexamers. A synthetic immune receptor repertoire was used to assess amplification bias, and residual bias was removed computationally. Regarding the original processing steps: Raw reads were preprocessed to remove errors, and CDR3 was defined according to IMGT conventions as the region from the conserved cysteine to phenylalanine. Clonality was calculated as 1 minus Shannon entropy normalized by log2 of the number of productive unique TCRs. Whether each scalp clone was CD4 or CD8 was inferred by checking scalp TCRbeta sequences against the CD4 and CD8 repertoires from sorted blood. TCRdb limited this immuneACCESS table to in-frame rearrangements with V and J called. A share of clones is missing; checked studies link under half to unresolved V genes, and the rest is unexplained. The V and J calls and clone size come from that table; D and trimming were worked out from the DNA. The sample table shows around 97,000 clones, and just over 85% are seen once. In total, the top ten clones hold around 10% of the sample.

In the paper's terms, the treatment or condition label means: oral pan-JAK inhibitor, 5-10 mg twice daily. Lesional scalp punch biopsies and peripheral blood were collected from alopecia areata patients. PBMCs were isolated by density centrifugation and stained for CD3, CD4 and CD8, after which CD4+ and CD8+ T cells were sorted on a FACSAria. The CDR3 runs 14 residues from the cysteine to the phenylalanine. Only CDR3 DNA remains: 42 bases, in frame from the first base. In the germline V gene (reference sequence), CDR1 corresponds to PRHDT and CDR2 to FYEKMQ. V is cut by 0 bases and J by 0 bases, and the space between the germline ends is 6 bases. As to this clone: The antigen it binds to is not known. Nothing much larger sits one base from this clone, and base qualities are not available.

The rearranged segments are TRBV13 and TRBJ2-7; the D region is possibly TRBD1 or TRBD2, each matching across 5 bases. Specimen: CD8+ T cells sorted from blood, collected at week 34, from a patient treated with tofacitinib. This sequence was found in a human donor with alopecia areata. This receptor has the CDR3 CASSLGGTSYEQYF. The sequenced DNA: TGTGCCAGCAGCTTAGGAGGGACCTCCTACGAGCAGTACTTC.